This entry lists 13 T cell receptor beta chains sequenced from one sample in a study of T cell repertoires in cytomegalovirus infection. TCRdb reprocessed the reads with MiXCR, giving one entry per CDR3 protein. Of about 500,000 distinct CDR3 sequences in the sample, around 35% are singletons; the top ten hold roughly 16%. Their antigens remain unidentified. The sample consisted of cultured PBMCs, taken from culture after CMV antigen stimulation. Every receptor here comes from a human donor in good health (CMV status not recorded). Some clones in this sample may be carry-over from other donors' samples.

J is TRBJ1-1 and V is TRBV7-2; TRBD1 might be the D (5 bases). The V end was cut by 5 bases, the J end by 6 bases, with 22 bases between. The CDR3 has 16 amino acids. The germline V gene encodes CDR1 SGHTA and CDR2 FQGNSA. CDR3 coding DNA: TGTGCCAGCAGCGGGGGGTCCGGGCGCGGTTCTTCTGAAGCTTTCTTT. The encoded protein is CASSGGSGRGSSEAFF.

The chain combines TRBV27 with TRBJ1-2, with TRBD1 matching over 11 bases. Unmatched junction bases numbered 12, after V lost 7 bases and J lost 8 bases. The germline V gene encodes CDR1 MNHEY and CDR2 SMNVEV (reference sequence). This CDR3 has 15 residues. The CDR3 nucleotides read TGTGCCAGCACCCTAACGCCGGGACAGGGGGTCGGCTACACCTTC. It specifies CASTLTPGQGVGYTF.

Only a few counts were recorded for this clonotype. The gene calls are TRBV12-3 or TRBV12-4 and TRBJ2-3; no firm D call. The CDR3 is made up of 12 amino acids. V lost 6 bases and J 4 bases, leaving 8 bases between the germline ends. DNA of the CDR3: TGTGCCAGCAGGAGATCCGCAGATACGCAGTATTTT. It specifies CASRRSADTQYF.

The chain couples TRBV10-2 to TRBJ2-1, with a possible D match to TRBD2 (6 bases). There are 18 residues in the CDR3. Germline loops: CDR1 WSHSY, CDR2 SAAADI. Trimming took off 3 bases at V and 0 bases at J, with 18 bases between the two ends. CDR3 in DNA: TGCGCCAGCAGTGACTTGTGGGGACGGGAGAGCTCCTACAATGAGCAGTTCTTC. Amino acids: CASSDLWGRESSYNEQFF.

This clonotype showed up just a few times. The chain uses TRBV6-5 and TRBJ2-1; 7 bases align to TRBD2. The junction had 5 bases not matched to a gene; V was cut back by 2 bases and J by 10 bases. This CDR3 region has 13 residues. CDR1 is MNHEY and CDR2 is SVGAGI in the germline V gene. The CDR3 nucleotides are TGTGCCAGCAGTTACCGAAGCGGGGCGGAGCAGTTCTTC. Its protein is CASSYRSGAEQFF.

The chain is built from TRBV27 and TRBJ1-1; D gene unclear. The ends were cut back, 8 bases at V and 3 bases at J, with 13 bases in the middle. CDR3 size: 13 residues. CDR1 and CDR2 from the germline V gene are MNHEY and SMNVEV (reference sequence). DNA of the CDR3: TGTGCCAGCGGACGCCGGGGTCACACTGAAGCTTTCTTT. Its protein is CASGRRGHTEAFF.

This clonotype was observed at least ten times. V usage is TRBV7-2 and J usage is TRBJ2-3; 10 nucleotides line up with TRBD2. Trimming cost V 5 bases and J 3 bases; bases outside gene matches: 8. This CDR3 has 16 amino acids. Germline CDR1 reads SGHTA; CDR2 reads FQGNSA. CDR3 bases: TGTGCCAGCAGCCTCGATCTAGCGGGAGCAACAGATACGCAGTATTTT. Protein sequence: CASSLDLAGATDTQYF.

This clonotype has just a few counts. The chain has TRBV29-1 and TRBJ2-1, with a tentative D call TRBD2 (6 bases). CDR3 size: 13 residues. V lost 3 bases to trimming and J lost 9 bases, with 15 bases between them. The germline V gene has CDR1 SQVTM and CDR2 ANQGSEA. CDR3 sequence: CSVEAQEGFEQFF. The CDR3 DNA is TGCAGCGTTGAGGCTCAGGAGGGATTTGAGCAGTTCTTC.

The table lists this clonotype with a few counts. The chain carries TRBV7-2 and TRBJ2-3; the D gene is possibly TRBD2 (6 bases). This CDR3 spans 16 amino acids. The germline V and J ends were trimmed by 1 base and 0 bases, with 11 bases remaining between them. Germline CDR1 and CDR2: SGHTA and FQGNSA. In nucleotides, the CDR3 is TGTGCCAGCAGCTTAGAAGCCGGGAGTAGCACAGATACGCAGTATTTT. Amino acid sequence: CASSLEAGSSTDTQYF. The variable domain in full, completed from reference TRBV7-2 and TRBJ2-3, reads GAGVSQSPSNKVTEKGKDVELRCDPISGHTALYWYRQSLGQGLEFLIYFQGNSAPDKSGLPSDRFSAERTGGSVSTLTIQRTQQEDSAVYLCASSLEAGSSTDTQYFGPGTRLTVL.

The chain uses TRBV12-3 or TRBV12-4 and TRBJ2-7; D not resolved. V lost 8 bases and J lost 0, with 8 bases in between. The CDR3 runs 12 residues. CDR3: CASALSSYEQYV. CDR3 bases: TGTGCCAGCGCCTTGAGCTCCTACGAGCAGTACGTC.

The chain joins TRBV28 to TRBJ1-2, with a possible D match to TRBD1 (5 bases). Trimming pared 5 bases from V and 1 base from J, leaving 11 bases between. The CDR3 contains 14 residues. Germline V gives CDR1 MDHEN, CDR2 SYDVKM. For the CDR3, the DNA is TGTGCCAGCAGTCGCGGGGGTAGTAACTATGGCTACACCTTC. Amino acids: CASSRGGSNYGYTF.

The gene calls are TRBV5-4 and TRBJ2-2; TRBD1 agrees at 10 bases. V gave up 4 bases and J gave up 5 bases; unmatched junction bases: 5. The CDR3 has 15 residues. Germline V gene data show CDR1 as SGHNT and CDR2 as YYREEE (reference sequence). The CDR3 bases are TGTGCCAGCAGCAAGTGGACAGGGGGAACCGGGGAGCTGTTTTTT. Protein product: CASSKWTGGTGELFF.

The rearrangement joins TRBV29-1 to TRBJ2-3; D is unclear. The ends were cut back, 4 bases at V and 11 bases at J, with 16 bases in the middle. Germline CDR1 reads SQVTM; CDR2 reads ANQGSEA. The CDR3 runs to 12 residues. The chain's CDR3 is CSVGAEDLGQYF. DNA of the CDR3: TGCAGCGTTGGGGCTGAGGATCTCGGGCAGTATTTT.